This passage covers 21 T cell receptor beta chains from one sample sequenced in a study of OX40 agonist ivuxolimab in advanced cancers. Method: immunoSEQ multiplex PCR; TCRdb's copy keeps in-frame clones and lacks some. The profile covers over 30,000 clones, with around 70% appearing a single time and nearly 20% taken by the ten largest. The input for sequencing was CD4+ or CD8+ T cells sorted from blood, taken in a trial of the OX40 agonist ivuxolimab. These receptors came from an adult with an advanced solid tumor such as melanoma, head and neck, liver or kidney cancer.

This clone was seen a handful of times. Other DNA sequences in the same sample also yield this CDR3. The CDR3 nucleotides read TGTGCCAGCAGCGTAGAGCCCTCCAACACTGAAGCTTTCTTT. Amino acids: CASSVEPSNTEAFF. The V gene is TRBV9, the J gene TRBJ1-1, with D hard to call. Trimming removed 0 bases at V and 2 bases at J, with 8 bases between. This CDR3 spans 14 amino acids. Germline CDR1 is SGDLS and CDR2 is YYNGEE.

The chain is built from TRBV5-1 and TRBJ1-1; D is undetermined. CDR1 is SGHRS, CDR2 YFSETQ, per germline. V dropped 0 bases and J dropped 4 bases, with 16 bases sitting between them. This CDR3 has 16 residues. The CDR3 sequence: CASSLVPPSLGTEAFF. CDR3 nucleotide sequence: TGCGCCAGCAGCTTGGTCCCCCCCTCCCTGGGCACTGAAGCTTTCTTT.

This chain connects TRBV18 to TRBJ2-5, with unresolved D. The germline V gene has CDR1 KGHSH and CDR2 LQKENI. The ends were cut back, 3 bases at V and 5 bases at J, with 10 bases in the middle. The CDR3 contains 13 residues. The CDR3 sequence is CASSPGQAETQYF. CDR3 coding DNA: TGTGCCAGCTCACCTGGCCAGGCGGAGACCCAGTACTTC.

The J gene is TRBJ2-5, the V gene TRBV6-1; perhaps TRBD1 as D (5 bases). In germline, CDR1 is MNHNS, CDR2 SASEGT. V lost 6 bases and J 5 bases, leaving 13 bases between the germline ends. This CDR3 spans 13 amino acids. The chain's CDR3 is CASSHQGFETQYF. In nucleotides, the CDR3 is TGTGCCAGCAGCCACCAGGGTTTTGAGACCCAGTACTTC.

The chain joins TRBV23-1 to TRBJ2-5, with TRBD1 as a possible D gene (6 bases). TRBV23-1 has ORF status, its function being uncertain. With 2 bases removed from V and 2 bases from J, the gap between germline ends came to 15 bases. This CDR3 has 16 amino acids. Here the CDR3 DNA reads TGCGCCAGCAGTCAAAAGCTGACAGGTAAACAAGAGACCCAGTACTTC. This translates into CASSQKLTGKQETQYF.

V and J are TRBV7-8 and TRBJ1-2; 8 nucleotides line up with TRBD1. CDR1 and CDR2 (germline): SGHVS, FQNEAQ. The V and J ends lost 5 bases and 4 bases, in that order; junction bases with no gene match: 6. The CDR3 runs 14 residues. The DNA for the CDR3 is TGTGCCAGCAGCCCTGGACAGGGAGGCTATGGCTACACCTTC. Its protein product is CASSPGQGGYGYTF.

V is TRBV29-1 and J is TRBJ1-1, with TRBD1 identical over 11 bases. The CDR3 is 13 amino acids. V dropped 5 bases and J dropped 4; count of bases not matched to a gene: 3. Germline-derived CDR1 and CDR2 are SQVTM and ANQGSEA. The CDR3 is CSVPGTGGTEAFF. CDR3 nucleotides: TGCAGCGTTCCCGGGACAGGGGGCACTGAAGCTTTCTTT.

The chain employs TRBV2 and TRBJ1-3; D call uncertain. The CDR3 extends over 12 amino acids. The germline gives CDR1 SNHLY, CDR2 FYNNEI. The V and J ends lost 8 bases and 4 bases respectively, with 9 bases between them. CDR3: CASHVRGNTIYF. The DNA for the CDR3 is TGTGCCAGCCACGTCCGGGGAAACACCATATATTTT.

The gene calls are TRBV10-2 and TRBJ2-5; TRBD1 agrees at 10 bases. The J call may be wrong; the DNA end is better matched by TRBJ2-7. Germline assignment: CDR1 WSHSY and CDR2 SAAADI. The CDR3 is made up of 17 amino acids. The CDR3 sequence: CASSDLLTGGIFGEQYF. CDR3 sequence (DNA): TGCGCCAGCAGTGATTTATTGACAGGGGGCATCTTTGGCGAGCAGTACTTC.

The V call is TRBV7-2, the J call TRBJ1-5, with D tentatively TRBD1 (6 bases). The CDR3 consists of 13 residues. CDR1 is SGHTA and CDR2 is FQGNSA in the germline V gene. Trimming shortened V by 1 base and J by 6 bases, and 7 bases separated the two germline ends. The CDR3 spells CASSLEGVQPQHF. CDR3 sequence (DNA): TGTGCCAGCAGCTTAGAGGGGGTTCAGCCCCAGCATTTT.

This chain links TRBV7-6 with TRBJ2-7; no reliable D call. This CDR3 spans 14 amino acids. Trimming cost V 0 bases and J 1 base, with 7 bases left between them. Germline V lookup: CDR1 SGHVS, CDR2 FNYEAQ. The CDR3 loop reads CASSLARVSYEQYF. DNA of the CDR3: TGTGCCAGCAGCTTAGCGAGAGTGTCCTACGAGCAGTACTTC. Looking up the rest from reference TRBV7-6 and TRBJ2-7 gives the full variable domain: GAGVSQSPRYKVTKRGQDVALRCDPISGHVSLYWYRQALGQGPEFLTYFNYEAQQDKSGLPNDRFSAERPEGSISTLTIQRTEQRDSAMYRCASSLARVSYEQYFGPGTRLTVT.

This rearrangement joins TRBV10-1 to TRBJ1-4; 10 nucleotides agree with TRBD1. J lost 7 bases, V lost 10 bases, and 6 bases had no gene match. The V gene's germline CDR1 is WNHNN and CDR2 SYGVQD (reference sequence). This CDR3 is built from 13 residues. The CDR3 DNA is TGCGCCAATAACCGGGACAGGGGTGAAAAACTGTTTTTT. Translating it yields CANNRDRGEKLFF.

The chain joins TRBV6-6 to TRBJ2-3; D is unclear. V was pared by 0 bases and J by 0 bases, with 4 bases between. The germline CDR1 and CDR2 sequences are MNHNY and SVGAGI (reference sequence). The CDR3 is 14 amino acids. The CDR3 spells CASSYSPSTDTQYF. CDR3 in DNA: TGTGCCAGCAGTTACTCGCCGAGCACAGATACGCAGTATTTT.

The chain employs TRBV10-3 and TRBJ1-5; possible D gene TRBD1, 6 bases. This CDR3 is built from 14 residues. The V end lost 5 bases, the J end lost 7 bases, and 15 bases lay between the germline ends. CDR1 and CDR2 (germline): ENHRY, SYGVKD. The CDR3 DNA follows: TGTGCCATCAGTCCAGTGAGGGGGAAGCAGCCCCAGCATTTT. It encodes CAISPVRGKQPQHF.

The rearrangement uses TRBV7-6 and TRBJ2-3, with 10 bases that match TRBD2. The CDR3 is 16 residues long. V gave up 5 bases and J gave up 4 bases; unmatched junction bases: 9. Germline V gene lookup returns CDR1 SGHVS and CDR2 FNYEAQ. DNA of the CDR3: TGTGCCAGCAGCGCCCAAACAGCGGGGGGGCCAGATACGCAGTATTTT. This codes for CASSAQTAGGPDTQYF.

This clone was detected once. The chain has TRBV5-1 and TRBJ1-1; the D is unclear. CDR3 length: 14 amino acids. Germline V gene sequence: CDR1 SGHRS, CDR2 YFSETQ. Trimming stripped 4 bases from V and 0 bases from J, with 10 bases between. For the CDR3, the DNA is TGCGCCAGCAGCGAGAGGGAAATGAACACTGAAGCTTTCTTT. It yields the protein CASSEREMNTEAFF.

Concerning this clone itself: Other DNA sequences in this sample translate to the same CDR3. The chain couples TRBV5-1 to TRBJ1-3; no definite D call. This CDR3 region has 13 residues. Trimming removed 4 bases at V and 4 bases at J, with 9 bases between. Germline CDR1 and CDR2: SGHRS and YFSETQ. DNA for the CDR3: TGCGCCAGCAGCCTGGACGGCGGAAACACCATATATTTT. It translates to CASSLDGGNTIYF.

The V gene is TRBV6-6, the J gene TRBJ1-6, with 9 bases identical to TRBD1. The germline CDR1 and CDR2 sequences are MNHNY and SVGAGI (reference sequence). This CDR3 contains 15 residues. Trimming cost V 4 bases and J 9 bases; bases outside gene matches: 7. Written as DNA, the CDR3 is TGTGCCAGCAGTTCCGGGACAGGGCGGAGTTCACCCCTCCACTTT. This codes for CASSSGTGRSSPLHF.

The chain combines TRBV29-1 with TRBJ2-7; 7 nucleotides align to TRBD1. The trim removed 4 bases at V and 5 bases at J, leaving 8 bases unmatched. Germline CDR1 is SQVTM and CDR2 is ANQGSEA. The CDR3 totals 13 residues. The CDR3 here is CSVGQGVGNEQYF. The CDR3 DNA follows: TGCAGCGTTGGTCAGGGGGTCGGGAACGAGCAGTACTTC.

The J gene is TRBJ1-2, the V gene TRBV6-5; D possibly corresponds to TRBD1 (6 bases). In germline, CDR1 is MNHEY, CDR2 SVGAGI. The CDR3 totals 14 residues. The V and J ends lost 1 base and 4 bases respectively, with 10 bases between them. The CDR3 DNA is TGTGCCAGCAGTTACTTCCGGGGGCTCTATGGCTACACCTTC. Translating gives CASSYFRGLYGYTF.

This clone is termed medium-sized. The V call is TRBV9, the J call TRBJ1-6; D might be TRBD1 (6 bases). V lost 0 bases and J 10 bases, leaving 11 bases between the germline ends. The V gene's germline CDR1 is SGDLS and CDR2 YYNGEE. This CDR3 region has 14 residues. In DNA, the CDR3 is TGTGCCAGCAGCGTAGAGGGGGGCGGGTCACCCCTCCACTTT. It translates to CASSVEGGGSPLHF.